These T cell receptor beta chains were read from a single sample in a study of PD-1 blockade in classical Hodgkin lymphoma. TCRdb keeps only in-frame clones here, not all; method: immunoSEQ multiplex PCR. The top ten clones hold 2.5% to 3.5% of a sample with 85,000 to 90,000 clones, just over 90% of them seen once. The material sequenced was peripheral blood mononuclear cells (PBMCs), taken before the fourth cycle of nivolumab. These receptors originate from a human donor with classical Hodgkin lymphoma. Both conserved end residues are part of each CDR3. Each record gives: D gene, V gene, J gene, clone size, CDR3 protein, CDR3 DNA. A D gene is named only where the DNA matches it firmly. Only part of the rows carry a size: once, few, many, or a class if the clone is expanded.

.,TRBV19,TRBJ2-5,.,CASSMVEETQYF,TGTGCCAGTAGTATGGTGGAAGAGACCCAGTACTTC
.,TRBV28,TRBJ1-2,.,CASSLNIPNPYGYTF,TGTGCCAGCAGTTTGAACATCCCGAACCCCTATGGCTACACCTTC
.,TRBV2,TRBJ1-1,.,CASSPTVYTEAFF,TGTGCCAGCAGTCCGACAGTCTACACTGAAGCTTTCTTT
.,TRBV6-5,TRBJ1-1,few,CASSYSTGYTEAFF,TGTGCCAGCAGTTACTCGACAGGTTACACTGAAGCTTTCTTT
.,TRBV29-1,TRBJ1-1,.,CSVDFGEDTEAFF,TGCAGCGTTGACTTCGGGGAAGACACTGAAGCTTTCTTT
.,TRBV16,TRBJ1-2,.,CASSQTHAGYTF,TGTGCCAGCAGCCAAACTCACGCAGGCTACACCTTC
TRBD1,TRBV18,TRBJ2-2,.,CASNRDRVTGELFF,TGTGCCAGCAACCGGGACAGGGTAACCGGGGAGCTGTTTTTT
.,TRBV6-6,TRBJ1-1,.,CASNPTGNTEAFF,TGTGCCAGCAATCCCACGGGAAACACTGAAGCTTTCTTT
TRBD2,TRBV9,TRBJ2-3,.,CASSVGLAGVFGTDTQYF,TGTGCCAGCAGCGTAGGACTAGCGGGGGTTTTCGGCACAGATACGCAGTATTTT
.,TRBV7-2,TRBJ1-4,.,CASSLGITANREKLFF,TGTGCCAGCAGCTTAGGGATCACAGCTAACCGGGAAAAACTGTTTTTT
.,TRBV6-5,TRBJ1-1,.,CASTYTQGGDTEAFF,TGTGCCAGCACCTACACCCAGGGAGGGGACACTGAAGCTTTCTTT
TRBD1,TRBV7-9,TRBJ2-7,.,CASSLAAGQGEQYF,TGTGCCAGCAGCTTAGCGGCGGGACAGGGAGAGCAGTACTTC
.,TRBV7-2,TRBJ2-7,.,CASSPETNRFYEQYF,TGTGCCAGCAGCCCCGAGACGAACCGTTTCTACGAGCAGTACTTC
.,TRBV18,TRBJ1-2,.,CASSPAGANYGYTF,TGTGCCAGCTCACCGGCTGGAGCTAACTATGGCTACACCTTC